The 19 T cell receptor beta chains below come from one sample, sequenced in a study of OX40 agonist ivuxolimab in advanced cancers. The table came from immunoSEQ multiplex PCR; TCRdb's copy has only in-frame clones and leaves some out. The table lists tens of thousands of clones, about 93% of them singletons. Sequenced material: CD4+ or CD8+ T cells sorted from blood, taken in a trial of the OX40 agonist ivuxolimab. The receptors were gathered from an adult with an advanced solid tumor such as melanoma, head and neck, liver or kidney cancer.

V usage is TRBV6-5 and J usage is TRBJ2-1, with D uncertain. Trimming took off 2 bases at V and 2 bases at J, with 4 bases between the two ends. The germline V gene encodes CDR1 MNHEY and CDR2 SVGAGI. The CDR3 is made up of 13 amino acids. CDR3 protein: CASSYRTYNEQFF. CDR3 in DNA: TGTGCCAGCAGTTACAGAACCTACAATGAGCAGTTCTTC.

The gene calls are TRBV29-1 and TRBJ2-7, with D perhaps TRBD1 or TRBD2 (5 bases each). Trimming took 7 bases from V and 1 from J, leaving 8 bases between them. CDR1 is SQVTM and CDR2 is ANQGSEA in the germline V gene. This CDR3 comprises 11 residues. The CDR3 sequence is CSAGGSYEQYF. CDR3 sequence (DNA): TGCAGCGCTGGGGGATCCTACGAGCAGTACTTC.

This rearrangement joins TRBV6-5 to TRBJ2-7; a possible D gene is TRBD1 (5 bases). Trimming pared 8 bases from V and 4 bases from J, leaving 12 bases between. Germline CDR1 MNHEY, CDR2 SVGAGI. This CDR3 region has 12 residues. The CDR3 protein is CASSSTVYEQYF. CDR3 coding DNA: TGTGCCAGCTCTTCGACAGTTTACGAGCAGTACTTC.

This clone was detected only once. This chain uses TRBV29-1 with TRBJ1-2, with D uncertain. Germline lookup yields CDR1 SQVTM and CDR2 ANQGSEA. V lost 3 bases, J lost 4 bases, and 9 bases lay in between. The CDR3 runs 12 residues. CDR3 in amino acids: CSVDWGVYGYTF. Written as DNA, the CDR3 is TGCAGCGTTGATTGGGGTGTCTATGGCTACACCTTC.

The rearrangement joins TRBV27 to TRBJ2-7; perhaps TRBD1 as D (5 bases). Trimming shortened V by 5 bases and J by 2 bases, and 10 bases separated the two germline ends. This CDR3 has 13 residues. CDR1 MNHEY and CDR2 SMNVEV come from the germline V gene (reference sequence). This chain's CDR3 is CASSIGQTYEQYF. Here the CDR3 DNA reads TGTGCCAGCAGTATCGGACAAACCTACGAGCAGTACTTC.

This chain links TRBV4-2 with TRBJ2-7, with D possibly matching TRBD1 (6 bases). Germline CDR1 LGHNA, CDR2 YNFKEQ. This CDR3 is built from 15 residues. V lost 4 bases, J lost 2 bases, and 15 bases lay in between. CDR3 bases: TGTGCCAGCAGCCTTTATCCAGGGGATACCTACGAGCAGTACTTC. Protein product: CASSLYPGDTYEQYF.

V and J are TRBV9 and TRBJ2-6, with D unclear. The CDR3 has 15 residues. Deletions cut 0 bases from V and 0 bases from J, with 4 bases between. Germline V CDR1 and CDR2: SGDLS, YYNGEE. CDR3 nucleotides: TGTGCCAGCAGCGTAGGGGGCTCTGGGGCCAACGTCCTGACTTTC. This codes for CASSVGGSGANVLTF. Using reference TRBV9 and TRBJ2-6 for the parts outside the CDR3, the full variable domain is DSGVTQTPKHLITATGQRVTLRCSPRSGDLSVYWYQQSLDQGLQFLIQYYNGEERAKGNILERFSAQQFPDLHSELNLSSLELGDSALYFCASSVGGSGANVLTFGAGSRLTVL.

The gene calls are TRBV13 and TRBJ2-1; the match to TRBD1 covers 7 bases. The J segment lost 0 bases and the V segment lost 1 base, leaving 0 bases of the junction unmatched. This CDR3 contains 15 residues. The germline gives CDR1 PRHDT, CDR2 FYEKMQ (reference sequence). In DNA form, the CDR3 reads TGTGCCAGCAGCTTAGCAGGGGGCTCCTACAATGAGCAGTTCTTC. It yields the protein CASSLAGGSYNEQFF. The variable domain in full, completed from reference TRBV13 and TRBJ2-1, reads AAGVIQSPRHLIKEKRETATLKCYPIPRHDTVYWYQQGPGQDPQFLISFYEKMQSDKGSIPDRFSAQQFSDYHSELNMSSLELGDSALYFCASSLAGGSYNEQFFGPGTRLTVL.

In this sample, this clone turned up once. The V and J genes are TRBV19 and TRBJ1-5, with TRBD1 identical over 7 bases. This CDR3 has 17 residues. Per germline, CDR1 LNHDA and CDR2 SQIVND (reference sequence). The V gene end was trimmed by 5 bases and the J gene end by 1 base; junction bases not matched to a gene: 11. The CDR3 DNA follows: TGTGCCAGTAGTCCAGACAGGGCCTTTTGGAGCAATCAGCCCCAGCATTTT. Translation: CASSPDRAFWSNQPQHF.

J is TRBJ1-2 and V is TRBV6-1; D is ambiguous. The germline gives CDR1 MNHNS, CDR2 SASEGT. The CDR3 contains 16 residues. Trimming removed 3 bases from V and 7 bases from J, with 21 bases in between. CDR3 DNA: TGTGCCAGCAGTGAGGTCCCGAGTTTTAGAAGTGGTGGCTACACCTTC. It is translated as CASSEVPSFRSGGYTF.

The gene calls are TRBV29-1 and TRBJ1-2, with D possibly being TRBD1 (5 bases). The CDR3 has 12 amino acids. Per the germline V gene, CDR1 is SQVTM and CDR2 is ANQGSEA. Trimming left V 6 bases short and J 3 bases short, with 11 bases between. CDR3 sequence reads: CSVTRGDYGYTF. DNA for the CDR3: TGCAGCGTAACCAGAGGGGACTATGGCTACACCTTC.

This chain joins TRBV5-6 and TRBJ1-1; perhaps TRBD1 as D (5 bases). The CDR3 length is 15 residues. The V end lost 5 bases, the J end lost 2 bases, and 16 bases lay between the germline ends. CDR1 and CDR2 (germline): SGHDT, YYEEEE. The DNA of the CDR3 is TGTGCCAGCAGAATAACGAGGGGAGTCAACACTGAAGCTTTCTTT. It is translated as CASRITRGVNTEAFF.

The chain couples TRBV5-4 to TRBJ2-5; D is possibly TRBD1 or TRBD2 (5 bases each). Germline CDR1 and CDR2: SGHNT and YYREEE (reference sequence). Trimming took 0 bases from V and 3 from J, leaving 12 bases between them. The CDR3 spans 15 residues. CDR3 sequence (DNA): TGTGCCAGCAGCTTGGATTGGGGGTCCAAAGAGACCCAGTACTTC. Translation gives CASSLDWGSKETQYF.

The gene calls are TRBV19 and TRBJ2-2; D unresolved. In germline, CDR1 is LNHDA, CDR2 SQIVND (reference sequence). This CDR3 contains 14 residues. Trimming took 1 base from V and 5 from J, leaving 8 bases between them. CDR3 residues: CASSIGLRTGELFF. CDR3 coding DNA: TGTGCCAGTAGTATAGGCTTGAGAACCGGGGAGCTGTTTTTT.

This chain connects TRBV2 to TRBJ2-7; tentative D call: TRBD2 (5 bases). The CDR3 has 14 residues. CDR1 and CDR2 (germline): SNHLY, FYNNEI. The V end was cut by 5 bases, the J end by 3 bases, with 14 bases between. The DNA for the CDR3 is TGTGCCAGCAGTCCGACTAACTACGGCTACGAGCAGTACTTC. As protein: CASSPTNYGYEQYF. Full variable domain (rest looked up from reference TRBV2 and TRBJ2-7): EPEVTQTPSHQVTQMGQEVILRCVPISNHLYFYWYRQILGQKVEFLVSFYNNEISEKSEIFDDQFSVERPDGSNFTLKIRSTKLEDSAMYFCASSPTNYGYEQYFGPGTRLTVT.

V and J are TRBV5-1 and TRBJ1-6, with D perhaps TRBD1 (6 bases). The CDR3 extends over 16 amino acids. Germline V gene sequence: CDR1 SGHRS, CDR2 YFSETQ. Trimming removed 1 base at V and 7 bases at J, with 15 bases between. The CDR3 here is CASSLRQAVANSPLHF. As DNA, the CDR3 is TGCGCCAGCAGCTTGCGACAGGCGGTGGCCAATTCACCCCTCCACTTT.

The count of this clone is one. This sequence joins TRBV11-2 and TRBJ1-6, with 7 bases aligning to TRBD1. The CDR3 consists of 16 residues. Trimming at V came to 5 bases and at J to 0 bases, leaving 4 bases not matched to a gene. Germline V gene lookup returns CDR1 SGHAT and CDR2 FQNNGV. The CDR3 region has the DNA TGTGCCAGCAGCCTGACAGGGAGCTCCTATAATTCACCCCTCCACTTT. This translates into CASSLTGSSYNSPLHF. Looking up the rest from reference TRBV11-2 and TRBJ1-6 gives the full variable domain: EAGVAQSPRYKIIEKRQSVAFWCNPISGHATLYWYQQILGQGPKLLIQFQNNGVVDDSQLPKDRFSAERLKGVDSTLKIQPAKLEDSAVYLCASSLTGSSYNSPLHFGNGTRLTVT.

The V gene is TRBV7-3, the J gene TRBJ1-1; D uncertain. CDR1 is SGHTA and CDR2 is FQGTGA in the germline V gene. V dropped 5 bases and J dropped 5 bases, with 12 bases sitting between them. The CDR3 runs to 13 residues. The CDR3: CASSPSLGTEAFF. In nucleotides, the CDR3 is TGTGCCAGCAGCCCTTCGCTGGGGACTGAAGCTTTCTTT.

The chain carries TRBV7-8 and TRBJ2-7; D is possibly TRBD1 or TRBD2 (5 bases each). This CDR3 comprises 15 residues. The ends were cut back, 4 bases at V and 2 bases at J, with 15 bases in the middle. CDR1 and CDR2 (germline): SGHVS, FQNEAQ. In DNA form, the CDR3 reads TGTGCCAGCAGCTCCAAGGGACCCCGCACCTACGAGCAGTACTTC. Translated: CASSSKGPRTYEQYF. The full variable domain, rest sourced from reference TRBV7-8 and TRBJ2-7, is GAGVSQSPRYKVAKRGQDVALRCDPISGHVSLFWYQQALGQGPEFLTYFQNEAQLDKSGLPSDRFFAERPEGSVSTLKIQRTQQEDSAVYLCASSSKGPRTYEQYFGPGTRLTVT.